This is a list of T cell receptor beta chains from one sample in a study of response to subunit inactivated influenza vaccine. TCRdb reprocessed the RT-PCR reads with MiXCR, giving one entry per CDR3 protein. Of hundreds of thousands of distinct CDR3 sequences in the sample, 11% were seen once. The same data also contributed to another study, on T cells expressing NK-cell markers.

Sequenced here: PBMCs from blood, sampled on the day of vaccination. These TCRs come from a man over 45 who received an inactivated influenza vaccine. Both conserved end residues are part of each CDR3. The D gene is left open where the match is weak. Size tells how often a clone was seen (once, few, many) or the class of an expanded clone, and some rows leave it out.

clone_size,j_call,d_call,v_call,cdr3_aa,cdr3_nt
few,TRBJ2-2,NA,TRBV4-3,CASSQDLMGGLGTGELFF,TGCGCCAGCAGCCAAGATTTAATGGGGGGGCTGGGTACCGGGGAGCTGTTTTTT
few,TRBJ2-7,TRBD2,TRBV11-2,CASSLVTGLAGGSYEQYF,TGTGCCAGCAGCTTAGTCACCGGGCTAGCGGGAGGGTCCTACGAGCAGTACTTC
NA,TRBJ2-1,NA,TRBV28,CASQLGYEQFF,TGTGCCAGTCAACTAGGTTATGAGCAGTTCTTC
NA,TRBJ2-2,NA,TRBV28,CASSLPIGGPGELFF,TGTGCCAGCAGTTTACCTATTGGGGGGCCCGGGGAGCTGTTTTTT
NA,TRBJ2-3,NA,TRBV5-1,CASSLEQVGDTQYF,TGCGCCAGCAGCTTGGAACAGGTCGGAGATACGCAGTATTTT
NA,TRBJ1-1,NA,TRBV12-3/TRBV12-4,CAISSGDWSEAFF,TGTGCCATCAGTTCAGGGGACTGGTCTGAAGCTTTCTTT
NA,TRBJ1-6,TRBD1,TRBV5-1,CASSHGQGGASPNSPLHF,TGCGCCAGCAGCCATGGACAGGGGGGAGCCTCTCCGAATTCACCCCTCCACTTT
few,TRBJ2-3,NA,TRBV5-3,CARGPGPRTDTQYF,TGTGCCAGGGGCCCCGGGCCACGCACAGATACGCAGTATTTT
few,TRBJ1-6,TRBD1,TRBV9,CASSGEQGAGSPLHF,TGTGCCAGCAGCGGCGAACAGGGGGCCGGATCACCCCTCCACTTT
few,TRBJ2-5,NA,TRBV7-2,CASSLGLRGAETQYF,TGTGCCAGCAGCTTAGGGCTGCGGGGCGCAGAGACCCAGTACTTC
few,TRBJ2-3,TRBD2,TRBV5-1,CASSLLGEGVDTQYF,TGCGCCAGCAGCTTGTTAGGGGAGGGCGTGGATACGCAGTATTTT
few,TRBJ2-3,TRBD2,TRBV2,CASSVANRGGSDTQYF,TGTGCCAGCAGTGTGGCCAATCGGGGGGGTTCAGATACGCAGTATTTT
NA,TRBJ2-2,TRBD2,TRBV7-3,CASSPSGVGGTGELFF,TGTGCCAGCAGCCCAAGCGGGGTAGGAGGCACCGGGGAGCTGTTTTTT
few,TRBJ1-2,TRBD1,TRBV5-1,CASSERTGGFGYTF,TGCGCCAGCAGCGAACGGACAGGGGGTTTTGGCTACACCTTC
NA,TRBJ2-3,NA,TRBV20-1,CSARRGGTDTQYF,TGCAGTGCTAGGCGGGGTGGCACAGATACGCAGTATTTT
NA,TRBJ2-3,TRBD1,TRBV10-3,CAIRDRSDTQYF,TGTGCCATCAGGGACAGGTCAGATACGCAGTATTTT
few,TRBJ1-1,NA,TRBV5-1,CASKSYDRLNTEAFF,TGCGCCAGCAAATCGTATGACAGGTTGAACACTGAAGCTTTCTTT
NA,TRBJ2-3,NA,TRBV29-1,CSVRSSGRTDTQYF,TGCAGCGTTCGGTCCAGCGGGCGCACAGATACGCAGTATTTT
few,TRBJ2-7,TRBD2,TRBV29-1,CSVFSGGSSYEQYF,TGCAGCGTTTTTAGCGGGGGCAGCTCCTACGAGCAGTACTTC
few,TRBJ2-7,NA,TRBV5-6,CASSLSAPGEQYF,TGTGCCAGCAGCTTGTCGGCCCCGGGCGAGCAGTACTTC
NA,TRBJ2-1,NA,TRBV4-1,CASSQGGPGRSSYNEQFF,TGCGCCAGCAGCCAAGGTGGTCCGGGAAGGAGCTCCTACAATGAGCAGTTCTTC
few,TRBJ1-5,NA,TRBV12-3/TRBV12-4,CASSFSQSNQPQHF,TGTGCCAGCAGTTTCTCTCAGTCGAATCAGCCCCAGCATTTT
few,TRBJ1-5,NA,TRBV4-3,CASSQDRYNQPQHF,TGCGCCAGCAGCCAAGACAGATACAATCAGCCCCAGCATTTT
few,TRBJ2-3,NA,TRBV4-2,CASSQGEAKRVTDTQYF,TGTGCCAGCAGCCAAGGAGAAGCGAAGCGGGTAACAGATACGCAGTATTTT
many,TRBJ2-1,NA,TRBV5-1,CASSLTGTEQFF,TGCGCCAGCAGCTTGACAGGTACTGAGCAGTTCTTC
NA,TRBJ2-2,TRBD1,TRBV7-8,CASSLPRDRASTGELFF,TGTGCCAGCAGCCTACCCCGGGACAGGGCTAGCACCGGGGAGCTGTTTTTT
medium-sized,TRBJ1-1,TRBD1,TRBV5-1,CASSNRDRGLGAFF,TGCGCCAGCAGCAACCGGGACAGGGGACTGGGGGCTTTCTTT
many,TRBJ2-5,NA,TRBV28,CASIPSPQNHQETQYF,TGTGCCAGCATCCCATCGCCCCAGAACCACCAAGAGACCCAGTACTTC
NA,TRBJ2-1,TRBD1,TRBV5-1,CASSLAPGQGANEQFF,TGCGCCAGCAGCTTGGCCCCGGGACAGGGGGCCAATGAGCAGTTCTTC
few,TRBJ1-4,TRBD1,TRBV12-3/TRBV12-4,CASSTRDRGPEKLFF,TGTGCCAGCAGCACCCGGGACAGGGGGCCTGAAAAACTGTTTTTT
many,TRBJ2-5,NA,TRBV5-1,CASSLDRGASQETQYF,TGCGCCAGCAGCTTGGACCGCGGGGCCTCTCAAGAGACCCAGTACTTC
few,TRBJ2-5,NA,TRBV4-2,CASSPHPDTLGTQYF,TGTGCCAGCAGCCCCCACCCCGACACCCTGGGGACCCAGTACTTC
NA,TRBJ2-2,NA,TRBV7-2,CASSVVGDPGELFF,TGTGCCAGCAGCGTAGTCGGAGACCCCGGGGAGCTGTTTTTT
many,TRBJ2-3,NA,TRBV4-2,CASSQVRTRTDTQYF,TGTGCCAGCAGCCAAGTTCGGACCCGCACAGATACGCAGTATTTT
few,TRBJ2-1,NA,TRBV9,CASSVGGVVDEQFF,TGTGCCAGCAGCGTAGGGGGGGTCGTGGATGAGCAGTTCTTC
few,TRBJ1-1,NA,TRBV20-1,CSAQGTLNTEAFF,TGCAGTGCCCAGGGGACCTTGAACACTGAAGCTTTCTTT
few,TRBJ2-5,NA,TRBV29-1,CSVDPRTGRSGTQYF,TGCAGCGTCGACCCTCGGACGGGACGATCCGGGACCCAGTACTTC
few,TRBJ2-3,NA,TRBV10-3,CAISVPGDTQYF,TGTGCCATCAGTGTCCCGGGGGATACGCAGTATTTT
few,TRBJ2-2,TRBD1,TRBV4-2,CASSQGGQANTGELFF,TGTGCCAGCAGCCAAGGGGGACAGGCGAACACCGGGGAGCTGTTTTTT
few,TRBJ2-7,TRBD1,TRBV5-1,CASSVGQVSYEQYF,TGCGCCAGCAGCGTCGGACAGGTGTCCTACGAGCAGTACTTC
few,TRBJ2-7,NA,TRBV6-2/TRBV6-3,CASSKGDPSYEQYF,TGTGCCAGCAGCAAAGGGGACCCCTCCTACGAGCAGTACTTC
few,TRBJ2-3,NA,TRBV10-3,CAISEGIGASTDTQYF,TGTGCCATCAGTGAGGGAATAGGGGCCAGCACAGATACGCAGTATTTT
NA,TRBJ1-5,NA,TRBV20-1,CSATRGQGRQPQHF,TGCAGTGCAACAAGGGGCCAGGGGAGACAGCCCCAGCATTTT
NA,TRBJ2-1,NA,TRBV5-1,CASSPGFSRDYNEQFF,TGCGCCAGCAGCCCGGGGTTCTCGCGGGACTACAATGAGCAGTTCTTC
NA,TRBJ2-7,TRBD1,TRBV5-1,CASSPDGQGYEQYF,TGCGCCAGCAGCCCCGACGGACAGGGCTACGAGCAGTACTTC
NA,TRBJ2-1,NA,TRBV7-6,CASSLGGGRGSYNEQFF,TGTGCCAGCAGCTTAGGAGGGGGTAGAGGCTCCTACAATGAGCAGTTCTTC
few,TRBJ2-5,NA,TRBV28,CASSLGRAPETQYF,TGTGCCAGCAGTTTAGGCAGGGCCCCAGAGACCCAGTACTTC
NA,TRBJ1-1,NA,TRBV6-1,CASSARENTEAFF,TGTGCCAGCAGTGCACGGGAGAACACTGAAGCTTTCTTT
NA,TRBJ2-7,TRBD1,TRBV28,CASSASGQGNFYEQYF,TGTGCCAGCAGCGCTAGCGGACAGGGGAACTTCTACGAGCAGTACTTC
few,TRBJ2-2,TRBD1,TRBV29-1,CSVMAYRTGASNTGELFF,TGCAGCGTGATGGCCTATAGGACAGGGGCCTCGAACACCGGGGAGCTGTTTTTT
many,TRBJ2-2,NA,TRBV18,CASSPWQTTGELFF,TGTGCCAGCTCACCATGGCAGACCACCGGGGAGCTGTTTTTT